These 25 T cell receptor beta chains came from one sample sequenced in a study of T cells in tumors after PD-1 blockade. Generated by immunoSEQ multiplex PCR, the TCRdb table keeps only in-frame clones and is missing some. The profile covers 45,000 or so clones, with 79% appearing a single time and around 9.3% taken by the ten largest. The sequences come from PBMCs, collected before anti-PD-1 therapy. These receptors were obtained from a human donor with advanced basal cell or squamous cell carcinoma (not recorded which).

The chain links TRBV12-3 or TRBV12-4 to TRBJ1-2, with D possibly TRBD1 on 5 matching bases. This CDR3 region has 13 residues. V dropped 6 bases and J dropped 5 bases, with 13 bases sitting between them. CDR3 sequence reads: CASSLGRNYGYTF. CDR3 sequence (DNA): TGTGCCAGCAGCTTGGGACGGAATTATGGCTACACCTTC.

The chain employs TRBV6-2 or TRBV6-3 and TRBJ2-3; 9 bases align to TRBD2. Germline assignment: CDR1 MNHEY and CDR2 SVGEGT. The CDR3 spans 18 residues. The ends lost 1 base at V and 6 bases at J; junction bases unmatched: 14. CDR3 sequence (DNA): TGTGCCAGCAGTTACTGGTCCCCCGCGGGGGGGGAGCAGGATACGCAGTATTTT. Amino acid sequence: CASSYWSPAGGEQDTQYF.

This clone was counted a single time. The chain employs TRBV2 and TRBJ2-7; 9 bases are a match to TRBD1. V was clipped by 6 bases and J by 4 bases; unmatched bases: 4. The CDR3 length is 13 residues. Germline V lookup: CDR1 SNHLY, CDR2 FYNNEI. CDR3 amino acids: CASSQGQGYEQYF. The CDR3 coding sequence is TGTGCCAGCAGCCAGGGACAGGGTTACGAGCAGTACTTC.

The V call is TRBV6-5, the J call TRBJ1-2; D perhaps matches TRBD1 (5 bases). Trimming took off 7 bases at V and 8 bases at J, with 23 bases between the two ends. Germline CDR1 and CDR2: MNHEY and SVGAGI. This CDR3 spans 15 amino acids. The CDR3 here is CASTTTRRGLEGYTF. Here the CDR3 DNA reads TGTGCCAGCACGACGACACGTCGGGGCTTAGAAGGCTACACCTTC.

The V and J genes are TRBV29-1 and TRBJ2-7; D perhaps matches TRBD1 (6 bases). The germline CDR1 and CDR2 sequences are SQVTM and ANQGSEA. V lost 4 bases and J lost 6, with 13 bases in between. The CDR3 length is 12 residues. CDR3 in amino acids: CSVAVGAGEQYF. The CDR3 DNA reads as TGCAGCGTTGCAGTGGGGGCAGGCGAGCAGTACTTC.

This clone has just a few counts. At the DNA level, this CDR3 is encoded by other sequences in the same sample as well. J is TRBJ1-4 and V is TRBV7-9; D remains unclear. V dropped 3 bases and J dropped 0 bases, with 8 bases sitting between them. The CDR3 sequence is 15 residues long. Germline V gene sequence: CDR1 SEHNR, CDR2 FQNEAQ (reference sequence). The CDR3, as DNA: TGTGCCAGCAGCTTCCCATCCACAACTAATGAAAAACTGTTTTTT. Translation: CASSFPSTTNEKLFF.

This chain connects TRBV6-2 or TRBV6-3 to TRBJ2-6; D perhaps matches TRBD2 (5 bases). The V end was cut by 4 bases, the J end by 3 bases, with 16 bases between. CDR3 length: 17 residues. Per germline, CDR1 MNHEY and CDR2 SVGEGT. CDR3 in amino acids: CASSLSEGWNGANVLTF. In nucleotides, the CDR3 is TGTGCCAGCAGTTTATCAGAGGGTTGGAATGGGGCCAACGTCCTGACTTTC.

The chain carries TRBV5-6 and TRBJ2-1; weak D call: TRBD1 (6 bases). The germline V gene has CDR1 SGHDT and CDR2 YYEEEE. The V gene lost 4 bases and the J gene lost 6 bases, with 20 bases spanning the gap. This CDR3 comprises 16 residues. DNA for the CDR3: TGTGCCAGCAGCAATCGGGACAAAAGGTACCCCAATGAGCAGTTCTTC. Amino acids: CASSNRDKRYPNEQFF. Looking up the rest from reference TRBV5-6 and TRBJ2-1 gives the full variable domain: DAGVTQSPTHLIKTRGQQVTLRCSPKSGHDTVSWYQQALGQGPQFIFQYYEEEERQRGNFPDRFSGHQFPNYSSELNVNALLLGDSALYLCASSNRDKRYPNEQFFGPGTRLTVL.

This clone was recorded many times. The chain combines TRBV9 with TRBJ1-2; maybe TRBD1 (5 bases). Trimming left V 4 bases short and J 8 bases short, with 21 bases between. The CDR3 is 15 residues long. Germline CDR1 is SGDLS and CDR2 is YYNGEE. CDR3 residues: CASSLLGVGEGGYTF. The CDR3 DNA reads as TGTGCCAGCAGCCTGCTTGGGGTGGGGGAAGGAGGCTACACCTTC. Variable domain in full (rest from reference TRBV9 and TRBJ1-2): DSGVTQTPKHLITATGQRVTLRCSPRSGDLSVYWYQQSLDQGLQFLIQYYNGEERAKGNILERFSAQQFPDLHSELNLSSLELGDSALYFCASSLLGVGEGGYTFGSGTRLTVV.

V gene TRBV29-1 combines with J gene TRBJ2-1; 12 bases align to TRBD2. Germline V gene data show CDR1 as SQVTM and CDR2 as ANQGSEA. The CDR3 loop spans 17 amino acids. The V gene end was trimmed by 3 bases and the J gene end by 3 bases; junction bases not matched to a gene: 9. The CDR3 nucleotides are TGCAGCGTTGATGGCCTAGCGGGGGGGCCTCGCTACAATGAGCAGTTCTTC. This codes for CSVDGLAGGPRYNEQFF.

The CDR3 nucleotides read TGTGCCAGCAGCTTAGTCGGGCTCGAGGGTCACACCGGGGAGCTGTTTTTT. This translates into CASSLVGLEGHTGELFF. The rearrangement joins TRBV5-5 to TRBJ2-2, with D tentatively TRBD2 (5 bases). Germline CDR1 is SGHKS and CDR2 is YYEKEE (reference sequence). This CDR3 is built from 17 residues. V shed 2 bases and J shed 3 bases, with 17 bases lying between them.

This clone has only a few counts. In DNA form, the CDR3 reads TGTGCAAGTCGCATCGACTATCGGACTAGCGCCCAGATCTACGAGCAGTACTTC. It translates to CASRIDYRTSAQIYEQYF. The V and J genes are TRBV12-2 and TRBJ2-7; the D segment call TRBD2 is taken from the table without a DNA check. TRBV12-2 is noted as a pseudogene. The CDR3 consists of 18 residues.

This sequence joins TRBV10-1 and TRBJ2-1; 10 nucleotides match TRBD2. The CDR3 covers 15 residues. Germline values: CDR1 WNHNN, CDR2 SYGVQD (reference sequence). J lost 4 bases, V lost 5 bases, and 5 bases had no gene match. The CDR3 sequence: CASSLAGEGYNEQFF. CDR3 sequence (DNA): TGCGCCAGCAGTCTAGCGGGGGAAGGGTACAATGAGCAGTTCTTC.

The gene calls are TRBV6-4 and TRBJ1-3; D unresolved. V was shortened by 0 bases and J by 0 bases, with 6 bases between the two germline ends. The CDR3 covers 15 residues. Germline assignment: CDR1 MRHNA and CDR2 SNTAGT. CDR3 coding DNA: TGTGCCAGCAGTGACTCGCTTGGCTCTGGAAACACCATATATTTT. This translates into CASSDSLGSGNTIYF.

The CDR3 loop is CASSQRRGGHSWGYTF. DNA of the CDR3: TGTGCCAGCAGCCAACGGAGGGGCGGGCATTCTTGGGGCTACACCTTC. The chain recombines TRBV3-1 (or the pseudogene TRBV3-2) with TRBJ1-2; maybe TRBD1 (5 bases). The CDR3 extends over 16 amino acids. V was trimmed by 2 bases and J by 8 bases, leaving 21 bases between them. Germline CDR1 LGHDT, CDR2 YNNKEL (reference sequence).

This rearrangement joins TRBV5-4 to TRBJ2-4; D might be TRBD2 (6 bases). V dropped 0 bases and J dropped 6 bases, with 16 bases sitting between them. CDR3 length equals 16 residues. Germline assignment: CDR1 SGHNT and CDR2 YYREEE (reference sequence). The DNA of the CDR3 is TGTGCCAGCAGCTTGGTGACGGGAGAAATGAGAAACATTCAGTACTTC. Amino acid sequence: CASSLVTGEMRNIQYF.

CDR3 bases: TGCGCCAGCAGCATCGGACAGACCACTGAAGCTTTCTTT. Translating it yields CASSIGQTTEAFF. The chain employs TRBV5-1 and TRBJ1-1, with D possibly matching TRBD1 (6 bases). CDR3 length: 13 amino acids. Germline loops: CDR1 SGHRS, CDR2 YFSETQ. Trimming removed 4 bases at V and 4 bases at J, with 11 bases between. Full variable domain (rest looked up from reference TRBV5-1 and TRBJ1-1): KAGVTQTPRYLIKTRGQQVTLSCSPISGHRSVSWYQQTPGQGLQFLFEYFSETQRNKGNFPGRFSGRQFSNSRSEMNVSTLELGDSALYLCASSIGQTTEAFFGQGTRLTVV.

The gene calls are TRBV14 and TRBJ1-3, with a possible D match to TRBD1 (5 bases). The CDR3 extends over 15 amino acids. Germline V gene lookup returns CDR1 SGHDN and CDR2 FVKESK. Trimming removed 4 bases at V and 1 base at J, with 11 bases between. CDR3 in amino acids: CASSRFGTSGNTIYF. The CDR3 nucleotides read TGTGCCAGCAGCCGTTTTGGGACGTCTGGAAACACCATATATTTT.

V and J are TRBV24-1 and TRBJ2-5; D is undetermined. Germline CDR1 KGHDR, CDR2 SFDVKD. The V end lost 2 bases, the J end lost 5 bases, and 11 bases lay between the germline ends. The CDR3 contains 14 residues. The CDR3 here is CATSDYPGPETQYF. CDR3 nucleotides: TGTGCCACCAGTGATTACCCAGGTCCGGAGACCCAGTACTTC.

The gene calls are TRBV20-1 and TRBJ2-3; a possible D gene is TRBD1 (6 bases). The V end lost 3 bases, the J end lost 4 bases, and 17 bases lay between the germline ends. The CDR3 extends over 15 amino acids. Germline V lookup: CDR1 DFQATT, CDR2 SNEGSKA (reference sequence). The CDR3 sequence: CSASSAGAVSDTQYF. The CDR3 bases are TGCAGTGCTAGTTCGGCAGGGGCAGTCTCAGATACGCAGTATTTT.

This clone was counted between two and nine times. The V and J genes are TRBV3-1 (or the pseudogene TRBV3-2) and TRBJ2-7, with TRBD1 matching 7 bases. Losses at the gene ends were 0 bases for V and 11 bases for J; bases not matched to a gene: 7. Germline V gene lookup returns CDR1 LGHDT and CDR2 YNNKEL (reference sequence). This CDR3 is 13 amino acids long. The CDR3 is CASSQETGARKYF. The DNA for the CDR3 is TGTGCCAGCAGCCAAGAAACAGGGGCAAGGAAGTACTTC.

The chain recombines TRBV5-1 with TRBJ2-5; a weak D match, TRBD1 (7 bases). The V gene lost 4 bases and the J gene lost 5 bases, with 21 bases spanning the gap. The V gene's germline CDR1 is SGHRS and CDR2 YFSETQ. CDR3 length: 16 residues. Written as DNA, the CDR3 is TGCGCCAGCAGCCTGGAGGGACAGTTCGGGGTGGAGACCCAGTACTTC. Protein: CASSLEGQFGVETQYF. Based on the CDR3 plus reference TRBV5-1 and TRBJ2-5, the full variable domain is KAGVTQTPRYLIKTRGQQVTLSCSPISGHRSVSWYQQTPGQGLQFLFEYFSETQRNKGNFPGRFSGRQFSNSRSEMNVSTLELGDSALYLCASSLEGQFGVETQYFGPGTRLLVL.

The CDR3 is CATQGAGSTEAFF. The CDR3 nucleotides are TGTGCCACCCAGGGGGCGGGGAGCACTGAAGCTTTCTTT. The V gene is TRBV6-5, the J gene TRBJ1-1, with 8 bases matching TRBD1. Germline V CDR1 and CDR2: MNHEY, SVGAGI. Losses at the gene ends were 10 bases for V and 4 bases for J; bases not matched to a gene: 8. This CDR3 spans 13 amino acids.

In nucleotides, the CDR3 is TGTGCCAGCAGCTCAGGTACAGGGATAAACTCTGGAAACACCATATATTTT. Translation: CASSSGTGINSGNTIYF. This sequence joins TRBV7-2 and TRBJ1-3; D is perhaps TRBD1 (6 bases). This CDR3 is built from 17 residues. V was clipped by 4 bases and J by 0 bases, with 16 bases between them. Per the germline V gene, CDR1 is SGHTA and CDR2 is FQGNSA. The full variable domain, rest sourced from reference TRBV7-2 and TRBJ1-3, is GAGVSQSPSNKVTEKGKDVELRCDPISGHTALYWYRQSLGQGLEFLIYFQGNSAPDKSGLPSDRFSAERTGGSVSTLTIQRTQQEDSAVYLCASSSGTGINSGNTIYFGEGSWLTVV.

V and J are TRBV14 and TRBJ1-5; no definite D call. Trimming removed 1 base from V and 6 bases from J, with 7 bases in between. The CDR3 is 13 amino acids. Germline CDR1 is SGHDN and CDR2 is FVKESK. CDR3 DNA sequence: TGTGCCAGCAGCCAAGGGGAGGGTCAGCCCCAGCATTTT. Its translation: CASSQGEGQPQHF.